Below, one TCR beta chain is given with its context. The data derive from a study of tumor-infiltrating lymphocytes in primary liver carcinoma. Study as a whole: Subjects consisted of male and female patients aged 30 to 69 years.

TCR beta cDNA was reverse-transcribed from roughly 520 ng of total RNA. The reaction used a constant-region primer and ProtoScript II reverse transcriptase. Slightly modified ARM-PCR served as the procedure for the TCR beta libraries. These libraries came from three rounds of nested multiplex PCR. A C-beta reverse primer and TRBV1-TRBV30 forward primers served in each of the first two PCR rounds, at approximately 10 cycles apiece. TCRdb passed the multiplex PCR reads through MiXCR, listing each CDR3 protein once. The data hold 50,000 to 60,000 distinct CDR3 sequences, with roughly 80% observed a single time. From unsorted bulk tissue weighing roughly 17-31 mg, DNA and RNA were co-extracted. With chronic HBV infection, the patients were also treatment-naive. Per germline, CDR1 SGHAT and CDR2 FQNNGV. CDR3 size: 15 residues. Trimming took off 1 base at V and 9 bases at J, with 19 bases between the two ends.

Sequencing was carried out using liver tumor tissue from sampling region 5. The subset: tumor region T5, tumor centre. This sequence was found in a man aged 40-49 years with primary liver carcinoma and hepatitis B virus infection. The chain couples TRBV11-2 to TRBJ2-7, with D perhaps matching TRBD2 (6 bases). CDR3 sequence reads: CASSLGPGAHYRQYF. The CDR3 region has the DNA TGTGCCAGCAGCTTAGGGCCGGGAGCGCACTACAGGCAGTACTTC. Full variable domain (rest looked up from reference TRBV11-2 and TRBJ2-7): EAGVAQSPRYKIIEKRQSVAFWCNPISGHATLYWYQQILGQGPKLLIQFQNNGVVDDSQLPKDRFSAERLKGVDSTLKIQPAKLEDSAVYLCASSLGPGAHYRQYFGPGTRLTVT.